This is a list of T cell receptor beta chains from one sample in a study of PD-1 blockade in mismatch repair-deficient tumors. Assay used: immunoSEQ multiplex PCR; TCRdb lists only in-frame clones, some missing. The data show 15,000 to 20,000 clones, approximately 81% seen once. The sequences come from PBMCs, collected before pembrolizumab treatment. These receptors were collected from an adult with mismatch repair-deficient cancer. Each CDR3 is given with its conserved first and last residue. D genes are given only for firm matches. Some rows have no size entry. The others give once, few or many, or a class for an expanded clone.

>TRBD1|TRBV28|-|TRBJ1-1
TGTGCCAGCAGAAACCGGGACAGGGTTTGGACGAACACTGAAGCTTTCTTT
CASRNRDRVWTNTEAFF
>TRBD2|TRBV12-5|few|TRBJ2-1
TGTGCTAGTGGTTTCGGGGGGGCTCCTGAGCAGTTCTTC
CASGFGGAPEQFF
>-|TRBV16|-|TRBJ1-1
TGTGCCAGCAGCCAACCCGGCGGGGAGAACACTGAAGCTTTCTTT
CASSQPGGENTEAFF
>-|TRBV4-1|-|TRBJ2-6
TGCGCCAGCAGCCAAGAGACTGGGACTGGGGCCAACGTCCTGACTTTC
CASSQETGTGANVLTF
>-|TRBV7-2|-|TRBJ1-1
TGTGCCAGCAGCTTAGCGCGAACGTTGACGGAATTT
CASSLARTLTEF
>TRBD2|TRBV10-2|-|TRBJ2-3
TGCGCCAGCAGTGGGACTAGCGGCGGGAGGCGTACGCAGTATTTT
CASSGTSGGRRTQYF
>-|TRBV5-6|-|TRBJ2-1
TGTGCCAGCAGCTTTTTCACGGGCAGCTCCTACAATGAGCAGTTCTTC
CASSFFTGSSYNEQFF
>-|TRBV5-6|-|TRBJ1-4
TGTGCCAGCAGCCCCCAAGGGAGAGAAAAACTGTTTTTT
CASSPQGREKLFF
>-|TRBV4-1|-|TRBJ2-6
TGCGCCAGCAGCCATTTAAGGGGGGTTGGCTCTGGGGCCAACGTCCTGACTTTC
CASSHLRGVGSGANVLTF
>TRBD1|TRBV6-6|-|TRBJ2-4
TGTGCCAGCAGTTACGCCGAGACAGGGACGGACATTCAGTACTTC
CASSYAETGTDIQYF
>-|TRBV19|once|TRBJ1-2
TGTGCCAGTAGTTCTCAGGGAATTAGTGGCTACACCTTC
CASSSQGISGYTF
>TRBD2|TRBV6-1|once|TRBJ2-7
TGTGCCAGCAGCCCTGCTGAGTATGAGCGGGAGGTGCAGTACTTC
CASSPAEYEREVQYF
>-|TRBV27|-|TRBJ2-5
TGTGCCAGCAGCCGGGGACCAAGAGACCAGTACTTC
CASSRGPRDQYF
>-|TRBV27|few|TRBJ1-5
TGTGCCAGCAGACCTCAGGGTGGGGGCAATCAGCCCCAGCATTTT
CASRPQGGGNQPQHF
>-|TRBV15|few|TRBJ2-5
TGTGCCACCAGCAGAGAGGGGGCTCAAGAGACCCAGTACTTC
CATSREGAQETQYF
>-|TRBV19|-|TRBJ1-4
TGTGCCAGTAGTATAGACCCACGAAGATACAGGGTGGGAAATGAAAAACTGTTTTTT
CASSIDPRRYRVGNEKLFF
>-|TRBV9|-|TRBJ2-1
TGTGCCAGCAGCGCAAATAGGGCCATCTACAATGAGCAGTTCTTC
CASSANRAIYNEQFF
>-|TRBV4-3|-|TRBJ2-5
TGCGCCAGCAGCCAAAACAGGGGGGGGCAAGAGACCCAGTACTTC
CASSQNRGGQETQYF
>-|TRBV28|large|TRBJ2-1
TGTGCCAGCAGTTTATTGCCAGGTTCGGACAATGAGCAGTTCTTC
CASSLLPGSDNEQFF
>-|TRBV6-6|-|TRBJ1-2
TGTGCCAGCAGTTACGCTCTAGGGAGTGGCTACACCTTC
CASSYALGSGYTF
>-|TRBV5-1|-|TRBJ1-1
TGCGCCAGCAGCTTGGGGGACACAGCGCTAGAACAAACTGAAGCTTTCTTT
CASSLGDTALEQTEAFF
>TRBD2|TRBV5-1|-|TRBJ2-1
TGCGCCAGCAGCCTCGGGACGGGGGGGTACAATGAGCAGTTCTTC
CASSLGTGGYNEQFF
>TRBD1|TRBV28|-|TRBJ2-2
TGTGCCAGCAGCGAATTTTCCGACAGGGCGAACACCGGGGAGCTGTTTTTT
CASSEFSDRANTGELFF
>-|TRBV5-6|-|TRBJ1-2
TGTGCCAGCAGTTCAGGTTCGGGGTACTATGGCTACACCTTC
CASSSGSGYYGYTF
>-|TRBV6-6|-|TRBJ1-1
TGTGCCAGCAGTTACTCCGGAGGCACTGAAGCTTTCTTT
CASSYSGGTEAFF
>-|TRBV5-6|-|TRBJ1-4
TGTGCCAGCAGCTCCGCGGGCAATGAAAAACTGTTTTTT
CASSSAGNEKLFF
>-|TRBV7-9|few|TRBJ1-5
TGTGCCAGCAGCCCAGACGAGCGGCCCCAGCATTTT
CASSPDERPQHF
>TRBD2|TRBV28|-|TRBJ2-1
TGTGCCAGCAGTTTAGCTAGCGGGGCCTACAATGAGCAGTTCTTC
CASSLASGAYNEQFF
>TRBD1|TRBV6-4|few|TRBJ2-3
TGTGCCAGCAGTGACTCGACAGGGGCCCCAGATACGCAGTATTTT
CASSDSTGAPDTQYF
>-|TRBV7-9|-|TRBJ2-5
TGTGCCAGCAGCTTAGTCGGTCAGAAATTCCACTTC
CASSLVGQKFHF
>TRBD2|TRBV6-5|-|TRBJ2-7
TGTGCCAGCAGTTACACTAGCGGCTCCTACGAGCAGTACTTC
CASSYTSGSYEQYF
>-|TRBV5-4|few|TRBJ2-2
TGTGCCAGCAGCCCTGGACTAGGGGGGACCGGGGAGCTGTTTTTT
CASSPGLGGTGELFF